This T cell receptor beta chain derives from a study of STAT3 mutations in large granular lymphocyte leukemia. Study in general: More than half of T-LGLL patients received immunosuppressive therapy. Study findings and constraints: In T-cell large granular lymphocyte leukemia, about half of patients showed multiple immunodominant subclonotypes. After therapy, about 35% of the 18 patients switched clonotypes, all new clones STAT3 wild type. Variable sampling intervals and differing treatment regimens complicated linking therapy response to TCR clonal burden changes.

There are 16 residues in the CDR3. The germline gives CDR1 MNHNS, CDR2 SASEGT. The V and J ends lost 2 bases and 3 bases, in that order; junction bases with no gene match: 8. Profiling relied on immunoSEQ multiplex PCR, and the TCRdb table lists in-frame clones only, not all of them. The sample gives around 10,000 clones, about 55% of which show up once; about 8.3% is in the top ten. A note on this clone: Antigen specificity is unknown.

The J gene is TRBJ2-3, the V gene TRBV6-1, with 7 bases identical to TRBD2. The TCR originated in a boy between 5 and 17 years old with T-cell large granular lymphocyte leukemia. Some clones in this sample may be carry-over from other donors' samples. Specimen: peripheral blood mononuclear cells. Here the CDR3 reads CASSETQREVTDTQYF. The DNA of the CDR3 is TGTGCCAGCAGTGAAACCCAACGGGAGGTTACAGATACGCAGTATTTT.